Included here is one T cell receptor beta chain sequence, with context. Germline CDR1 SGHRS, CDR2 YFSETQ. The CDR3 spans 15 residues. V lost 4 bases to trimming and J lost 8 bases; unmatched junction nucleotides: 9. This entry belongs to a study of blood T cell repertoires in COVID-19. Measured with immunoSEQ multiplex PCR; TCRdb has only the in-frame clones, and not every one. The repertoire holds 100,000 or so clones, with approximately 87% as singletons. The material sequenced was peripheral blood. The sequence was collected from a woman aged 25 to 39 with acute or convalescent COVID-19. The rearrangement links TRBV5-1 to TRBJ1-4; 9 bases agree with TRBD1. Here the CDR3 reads CASSASQGAREKLFF. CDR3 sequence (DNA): TGCGCCAGCAGCGCCTCACAGGGGGCGCGAGAAAAACTGTTTTTT.